The present T cell receptor beta chain was sequenced within a study of molecular identifiers for immune sequencing clone quantification. General observations from the study: Should identical TCR molecules share a barcode, the sizes of highly expanded clones could be underestimated. Detectable among 800,000 to 1,000,000 naive cells, according to reports, was Jurkat TCR RNA spiked in from one cell.

This CDR3 contains 16 residues. V was shortened by 1 base and J by 5 bases, with 15 bases between the two germline ends. Per germline, CDR1 LGHDT and CDR2 YNNKEL (reference sequence). Using its own MiXCR run on the PCR reads, TCRdb lists one record per CDR3 protein. Of 40,000 to 65,000 distinct CDR3 sequences listed, about a third are singletons. This clonotype was observed a handful of times. Its antigen is not known. This clonotype was obtained from a human donor in good health. Some libraries in this study had Jurkat cell RNA spiked in. The chain links TRBV3-1 to TRBJ1-5; D remains unclear. Sequenced input: naive CD8+ T cells from blood, with Jurkat cell RNA spiked in. Subset specified: FACS-sorted CD8+CD4-CCR7+CD45RA+ naive T cells. This chain's CDR3 is CASSQGPVGLDQPQHF. The CDR3 DNA reads as TGTGCCAGCAGCCAAGGGCCAGTGGGCTTGGATCAGCCCCAGCATTTT.